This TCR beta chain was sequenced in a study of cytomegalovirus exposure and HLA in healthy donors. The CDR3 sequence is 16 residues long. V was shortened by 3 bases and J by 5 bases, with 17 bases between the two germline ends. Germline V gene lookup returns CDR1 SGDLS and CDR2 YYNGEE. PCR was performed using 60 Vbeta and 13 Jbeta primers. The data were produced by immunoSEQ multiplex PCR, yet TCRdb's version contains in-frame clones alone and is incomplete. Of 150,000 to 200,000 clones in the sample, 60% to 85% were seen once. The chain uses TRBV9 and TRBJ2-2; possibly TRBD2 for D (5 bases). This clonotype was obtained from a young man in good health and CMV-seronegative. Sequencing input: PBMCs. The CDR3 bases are TGTGCCAGCAGCGACCGGGGTACCCCGATTACCGGGGAGCTGTTTTTT. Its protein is CASSDRGTPITGELFF. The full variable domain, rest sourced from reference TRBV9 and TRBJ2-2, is DSGVTQTPKHLITATGQRVTLRCSPRSGDLSVYWYQQSLDQGLQFLIQYYNGEERAKGNILERFSAQQFPDLHSELNLSSLELGDSALYFCASSDRGTPITGELFFGEGSRLTVL.